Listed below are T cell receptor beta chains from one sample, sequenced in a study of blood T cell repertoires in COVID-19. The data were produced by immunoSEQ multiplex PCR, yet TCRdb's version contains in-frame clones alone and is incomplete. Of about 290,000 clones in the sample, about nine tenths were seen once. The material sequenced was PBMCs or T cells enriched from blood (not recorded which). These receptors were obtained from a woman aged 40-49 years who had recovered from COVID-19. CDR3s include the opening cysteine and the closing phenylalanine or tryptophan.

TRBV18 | CASSPRTGSHGYTF
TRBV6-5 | CASRAGTSGQNEQFF
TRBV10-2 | CASRRQGANTEAFF
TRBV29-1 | CSGLTGNSDTEAFF
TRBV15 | CATSRDEDRGRFGYTF
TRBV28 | CASSLWMQGTEAFF
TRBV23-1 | CASNGQGLRTSGWNEQFF
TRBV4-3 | CASSQVDPSGKETQYF
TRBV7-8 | CASSLVGQGLYGYTF
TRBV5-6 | CASSLAGGVDTQYF
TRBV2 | CASSDSLSGANVLTF
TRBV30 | CAWSVGLAGGPGETQYF